A single TCR beta chain is shown here with its context. Its antigen is undetermined. This entry is derived from a study of OX40 agonist ivuxolimab in advanced cancers. Background on the study: Intravenous ivuxolimab at 0.01 to 10 mg/kg was given to patients every 2 weeks. Patients in dose escalation had liver, melanoma, kidney or head and neck cancers. Study-wide findings and caveats: Clonal expansion among partial responders at 0.1-3.0 mg/kg ranked near the lowest.

Assay used: immunoSEQ multiplex PCR; TCRdb lists only in-frame clones, some missing. The table includes tens of thousands of clones, roughly 84% detected once. The TCR originated in an adult with an advanced solid tumor such as melanoma, head and neck, liver or kidney cancer. Sequenced material: CD4+ or CD8+ T cells sorted from blood, taken in a trial of the OX40 agonist ivuxolimab.

CDR3 loop: CSVEATGVVGGYTF. The CDR3 coding sequence is TGCAGCGTTGAAGCCACGGGGGTGGTCGGTGGCTACACCTTC. The rearrangement joins TRBV29-1 to TRBJ1-2, with a tentative D call TRBD1 (5 bases). Trimming stripped 1 base from V and 7 bases from J, with 16 bases between. Germline V gene sequence: CDR1 SQVTM, CDR2 ANQGSEA. This CDR3 has 14 residues. Drawing the rest from reference TRBV29-1 and TRBJ1-2, the complete variable domain is SAVISQKPSRDICQRGTSLTIQCQVDSQVTMMFWYRQQPGQSLTLIATANQGSEATYESGFVIDKFPISRPNLTFSTLTVSNMSPEDSSIYLCSVEATGVVGGYTFGSGTRLTVV.